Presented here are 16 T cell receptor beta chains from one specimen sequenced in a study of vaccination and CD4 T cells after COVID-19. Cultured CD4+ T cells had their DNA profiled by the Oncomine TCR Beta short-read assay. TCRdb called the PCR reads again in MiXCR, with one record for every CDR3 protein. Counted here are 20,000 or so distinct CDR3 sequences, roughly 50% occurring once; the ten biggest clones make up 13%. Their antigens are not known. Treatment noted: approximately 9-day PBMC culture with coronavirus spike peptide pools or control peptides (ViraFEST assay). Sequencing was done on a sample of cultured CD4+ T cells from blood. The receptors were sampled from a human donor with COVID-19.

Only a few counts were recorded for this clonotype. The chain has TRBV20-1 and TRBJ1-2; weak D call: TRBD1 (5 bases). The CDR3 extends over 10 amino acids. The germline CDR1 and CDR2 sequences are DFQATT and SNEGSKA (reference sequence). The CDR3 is CRPGGYGYTF. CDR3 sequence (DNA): TGCAGACCCGGGGGGTATGGCTACACCTTC.

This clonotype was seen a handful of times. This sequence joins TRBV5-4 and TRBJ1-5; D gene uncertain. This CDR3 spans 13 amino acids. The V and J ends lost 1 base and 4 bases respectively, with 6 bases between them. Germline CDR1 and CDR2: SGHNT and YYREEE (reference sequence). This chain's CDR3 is CASSLIPNQPQHF. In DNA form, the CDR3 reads TGTGCCAGCAGCTTGATACCGAATCAGCCCCAGCATTTT.

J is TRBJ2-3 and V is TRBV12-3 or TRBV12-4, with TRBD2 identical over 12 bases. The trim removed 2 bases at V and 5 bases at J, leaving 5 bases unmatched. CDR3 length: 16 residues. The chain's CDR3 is CASSLRLAGGIDTQYF. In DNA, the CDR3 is TGTGCCAGCAGTTTAAGGCTAGCGGGGGGGATAGATACGCAGTATTTT.

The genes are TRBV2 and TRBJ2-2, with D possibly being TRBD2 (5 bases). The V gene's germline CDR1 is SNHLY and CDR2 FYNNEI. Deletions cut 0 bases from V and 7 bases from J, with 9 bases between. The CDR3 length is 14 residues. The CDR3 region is CASSEAGIGGELFF. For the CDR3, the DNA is TGTGCCAGCAGTGAAGCCGGGATAGGCGGGGAGCTGTTTTTT. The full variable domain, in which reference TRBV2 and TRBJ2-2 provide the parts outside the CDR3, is EPEVTQTPSHQVTQMGQEVILRCVPISNHLYFYWYRQILGQKVEFLVSFYNNEISEKSEIFDDQFSVERPDGSNFTLKIRSTKLEDSAMYFCASSEAGIGGELFFGEGSRLTVL.

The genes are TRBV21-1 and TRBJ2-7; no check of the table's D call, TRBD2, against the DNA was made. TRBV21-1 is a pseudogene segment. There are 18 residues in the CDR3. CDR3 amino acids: CASSKGKSGGGSSYEQYF. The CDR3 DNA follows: TGTGCCAGCAGCAAAGGTAAAAGCGGGGGAGGGAGCTCCTACGAGCAGTACTTC.

The CDR3 DNA follows: TGTGCCAGCAGGGCGAGTCCTTATCAGCCCCAGCATTTT. Amino acid sequence: CASRASPYQPQHF. This rearrangement joins TRBV2 to TRBJ1-5; D is undetermined. CDR1 SNHLY and CDR2 FYNNEI come from the germline V gene. This CDR3 is 13 amino acids long. Trimming removed 6 bases from V and 5 bases from J, with 11 bases in between.

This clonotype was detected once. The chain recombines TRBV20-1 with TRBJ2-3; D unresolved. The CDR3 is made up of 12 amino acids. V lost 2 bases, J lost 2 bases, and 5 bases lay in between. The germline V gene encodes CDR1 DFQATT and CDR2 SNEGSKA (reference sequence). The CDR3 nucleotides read TGCAGTGCTAGACTCCACACAGATACGCAGTATTTT. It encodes CSARLHTDTQYF.

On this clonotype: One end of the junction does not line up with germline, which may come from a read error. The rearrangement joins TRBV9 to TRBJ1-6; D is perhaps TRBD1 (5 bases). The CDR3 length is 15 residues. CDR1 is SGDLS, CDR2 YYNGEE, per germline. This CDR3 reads CASSVGTGGDSLLHF. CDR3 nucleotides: TGTGCCAGCAGCGTAGGAACAGGCGGAGATTCACTCCTCCACTTT.

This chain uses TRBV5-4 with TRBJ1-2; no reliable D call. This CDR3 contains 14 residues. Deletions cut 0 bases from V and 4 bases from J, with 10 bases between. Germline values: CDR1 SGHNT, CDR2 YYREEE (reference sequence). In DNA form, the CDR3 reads TGTGCCAGCAGCTTGGCCGAGGGTGGCTATGGCTACACCTTC. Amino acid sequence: CASSLAEGGYGYTF.

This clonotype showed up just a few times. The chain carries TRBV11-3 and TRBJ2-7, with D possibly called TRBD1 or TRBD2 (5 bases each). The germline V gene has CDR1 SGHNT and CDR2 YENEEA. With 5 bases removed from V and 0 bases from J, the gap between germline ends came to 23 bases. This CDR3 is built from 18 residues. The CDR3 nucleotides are TGTGCCAGCAGCCGATATCTAACCGGGACCCCGAGCTCCTACGAGCAGTACTTC. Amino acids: CASSRYLTGTPSSYEQYF.

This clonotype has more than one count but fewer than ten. DNA for the CDR3: TGTGCCAGCCGCGGGGACAGGGGATTATCTGGAAACACCATATATTTT. It codes for CASRGDRGLSGNTIYF. The chain employs TRBV12-3 or TRBV12-4 and TRBJ1-3; 10 positions match TRBD1. The junction had 8 bases not matched to a gene; V was cut back by 8 bases and J by 1 base. CDR3 length: 16 residues.

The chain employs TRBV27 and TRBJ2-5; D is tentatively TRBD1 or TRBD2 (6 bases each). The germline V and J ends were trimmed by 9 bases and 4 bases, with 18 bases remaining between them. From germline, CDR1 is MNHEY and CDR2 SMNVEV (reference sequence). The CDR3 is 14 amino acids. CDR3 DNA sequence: TGTGCCAGTCGTCCTATGGGGGGCGGAGAGACCCAGTACTTC. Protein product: CASRPMGGGETQYF.

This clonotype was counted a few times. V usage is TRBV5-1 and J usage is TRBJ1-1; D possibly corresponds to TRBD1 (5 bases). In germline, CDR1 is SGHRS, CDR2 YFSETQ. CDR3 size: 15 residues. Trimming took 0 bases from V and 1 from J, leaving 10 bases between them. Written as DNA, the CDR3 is TGCGCCAGCAGCTTGGACGGACAACAGAACACTGAAGCTTTCTTT. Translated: CASSLDGQQNTEAFF.

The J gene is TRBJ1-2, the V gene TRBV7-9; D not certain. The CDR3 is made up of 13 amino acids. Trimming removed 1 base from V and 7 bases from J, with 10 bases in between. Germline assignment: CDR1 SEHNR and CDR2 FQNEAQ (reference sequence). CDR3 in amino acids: CASSLEPWAGYTF. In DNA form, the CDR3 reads TGTGCCAGCAGCTTAGAGCCCTGGGCTGGCTACACCTTC.

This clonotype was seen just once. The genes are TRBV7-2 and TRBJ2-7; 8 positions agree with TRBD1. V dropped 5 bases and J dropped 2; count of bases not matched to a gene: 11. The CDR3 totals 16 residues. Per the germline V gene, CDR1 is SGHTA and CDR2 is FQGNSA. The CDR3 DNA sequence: TGTGCCAGCAGCCCCAGCCGGGACAGGACAACCTACGAGCAGTACTTC. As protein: CASSPSRDRTTYEQYF. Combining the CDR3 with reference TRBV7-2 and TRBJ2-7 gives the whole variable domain GAGVSQSPSNKVTEKGKDVELRCDPISGHTALYWYRQSLGQGLEFLIYFQGNSAPDKSGLPSDRFSAERTGGSVSTLTIQRTQQEDSAVYLCASSPSRDRTTYEQYFGPGTRLTVT.

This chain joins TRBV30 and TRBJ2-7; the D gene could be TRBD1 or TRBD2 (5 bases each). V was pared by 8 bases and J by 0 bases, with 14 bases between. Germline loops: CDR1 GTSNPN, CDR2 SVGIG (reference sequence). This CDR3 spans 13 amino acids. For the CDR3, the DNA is TGTGCCCTGGAGGCAGGGAGCTCCTACGAGCAGTACTTC. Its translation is CALEAGSSYEQYF.